These 17 T cell receptor beta chains came from one sample sequenced in a study of OX40 agonist ivuxolimab in advanced cancers. Only in-frame clones appear in the TCRdb table, and some are missing; sequencing was by immunoSEQ multiplex PCR. The repertoire has approximately 79,000 clones, around 86% of them found once; the top ten carry 3.1%. Sequences were derived from CD4+ or CD8+ T cells sorted from blood, sampled in a trial of the OX40 agonist ivuxolimab. These receptors were taken from an adult with an advanced solid tumor such as melanoma, head and neck, liver or kidney cancer.

CDR3 sequence reads: CASSASGFPTYEQYF. CDR3 in DNA: TGTGCCAGCAGCGCATCAGGGTTCCCGACCTACGAGCAGTACTTC. The chain links TRBV9 to TRBJ2-7; D may be TRBD1 (5 bases). Between the trimmed V and J ends, which lost 3 bases and 2 bases, there was a span of 15 bases. Germline lookup yields CDR1 SGDLS and CDR2 YYNGEE. The CDR3 runs to 15 residues.

This clone was seen a handful of times. The V gene is TRBV19, the J gene TRBJ1-1; tentatively, D is TRBD1 (5 bases). The CDR3 runs to 14 residues. Trimming cost V 6 bases and J 0 bases, with 11 bases left between them. Germline lookup yields CDR1 LNHDA and CDR2 SQIVND (reference sequence). As DNA, the CDR3 is TGTGCCAGTAGAATTGACAGAATGAACACTGAAGCTTTCTTT. It specifies CASRIDRMNTEAFF.

This clone appeared a single time. This chain connects TRBV7-9 to TRBJ1-1; D unresolved. Germline V lookup: CDR1 SEHNR, CDR2 FQNEAQ (reference sequence). With 4 bases removed from V and 3 bases from J, the gap between germline ends came to 9 bases. CDR3 length: 13 amino acids. This CDR3 reads CASSSYRDTEAFF. CDR3 nucleotide sequence: TGTGCCAGCAGCTCATACAGAGACACTGAAGCTTTCTTT. Full variable domain (outside the CDR3, taken from reference TRBV7-9 and TRBJ1-1): DTGVSQNPRHKITKRGQNVTFRCDPISEHNRLYWYRQTLGQGPEFLTYFQNEAQLEKSRLLSDRFSAERPKGSFSTLEIQRTEQGDSAMYLCASSSYRDTEAFFGQGTRLTVV.

The chain joins TRBV7-2 to TRBJ1-2; D uncertain. Per the germline V gene, CDR1 is SGHTA and CDR2 is FQGNSA. Trimming pared 5 bases from V and 3 bases from J, leaving 10 bases between. The CDR3 consists of 13 residues. Written as DNA, the CDR3 is TGTGCCAGCAGCCCGGTCGGGGACTATGGCTACACCTTC. Translating it yields CASSPVGDYGYTF.

In its sample, this clone was seen a few times. The chain employs TRBV19 and TRBJ2-3; weak D call: TRBD1 (6 bases). The V end lost 0 bases, the J end lost 4 bases, and 17 bases lay between the germline ends. The CDR3 is made up of 17 amino acids. Germline V CDR1 and CDR2: LNHDA, SQIVND (reference sequence). CDR3 region: CASSIDLGRGSADTQYF. The CDR3 DNA sequence: TGTGCCAGTAGTATAGATCTGGGAAGGGGGAGCGCAGATACGCAGTATTTT.

This clone turned up a few times. V usage is TRBV15 and J usage is TRBJ2-7; 8 positions match TRBD2. Germline V CDR1 and CDR2: LNHNV, YYDKDF (reference sequence). J lost 0 bases, V lost 1 base, and 14 bases had no gene match. CDR3 size: 19 residues. CDR3 in amino acids: CATSRGRTRLAPSSYEQYF. As DNA, the CDR3 is TGTGCCACCAGCAGAGGCCGCACCAGACTAGCGCCGAGCTCCTACGAGCAGTACTTC.

The chain carries TRBV7-6 and TRBJ2-7, with D possibly being TRBD1 or TRBD2 (5 bases each). This CDR3 comprises 15 residues. V was shortened by 5 bases and J by 2 bases, with 16 bases between the two germline ends. CDR1 is SGHVS, CDR2 FNYEAQ, per germline. CDR3 residues: CASSHPGTAPYEQYF. The CDR3 DNA is TGTGCCAGCAGCCATCCCGGGACGGCCCCCTACGAGCAGTACTTC.

V gene TRBV5-8 combines with J gene TRBJ2-3; D unresolved. CDR3 length: 13 residues. The V end lost 7 bases, the J end lost 2 bases, and 11 bases lay between the germline ends. The germline CDR1 and CDR2 sequences are SGHTS and YDEGEE. CDR3 sequence: CASPDRNTDTQYF. The CDR3 DNA sequence: TGTGCCAGCCCTGACCGAAACACAGATACGCAGTATTTT. The full variable domain, with the rest looked up from reference TRBV5-8 and TRBJ2-3, is EAGVTQSPTHLIKTRGQQATLRCSPISGHTSVYWYQQALGLGLQFLLWYDEGEERNRGNFPPRFSGRQFPNYSSELNVNALELEDSALYLCASPDRNTDTQYFGPGTRLTVL.

This chain uses TRBV7-9 with TRBJ2-7; possible D gene TRBD1, 6 bases. The CDR3 is made up of 15 amino acids. From germline, CDR1 is SEHNR and CDR2 FQNEAQ (reference sequence). Trimming shortened V by 6 bases and J by 1 base, and 16 bases separated the two germline ends. CDR3 sequence reads: CASSKLRDTSYEQYF. CDR3 DNA sequence: TGTGCCAGCAGTAAATTACGGGACACATCCTACGAGCAGTACTTC.

The chain carries TRBV28 and TRBJ1-4; 10 bases fit TRBD1. The CDR3 is made up of 19 amino acids. The germline V gene encodes CDR1 MDHEN and CDR2 SYDVKM. The trim removed 5 bases at V and 7 bases at J, leaving 19 bases unmatched. CDR3 amino acids: CASSDRDRGLSLMSEKLFF. CDR3 bases: TGTGCCAGCAGTGACCGGGACAGGGGCTTGAGCTTAATGAGTGAAAAACTGTTTTTT.

The CDR3 protein is CASSITWGDRVEQYF. As DNA, the CDR3 is TGTGCCAGCAGCATCACCTGGGGGGACAGGGTCGAGCAGTACTTC. The chain carries TRBV7-2 and TRBJ2-7, with 9 bases fitting TRBD1. The germline gives CDR1 SGHTA, CDR2 FQGNSA. After removal of 5 bases from V and 6 bases from J, the junction contained 11 bases not matched to a gene. This CDR3 has 15 amino acids.

The chain links TRBV9 to TRBJ2-6, with TRBD1 matching 10 bases. V dropped 4 bases and J dropped 2; count of bases not matched to a gene: 3. The CDR3 is 16 amino acids. The V gene's germline CDR1 is SGDLS and CDR2 YYNGEE. The CDR3 DNA is TGTGCCAGCAGCCCGGGGACAGGGGCTGGGGCCAACGTCCTGACTTTC. It yields the protein CASSPGTGAGANVLTF.

V and J are TRBV6-5 and TRBJ1-6; perhaps TRBD1 as D (5 bases). Trimming stripped 4 bases from V and 3 bases from J, with 10 bases between. Germline V gives CDR1 MNHEY, CDR2 SVGAGI. The CDR3 has 15 amino acids. Here the CDR3 DNA reads TGTGCCAGCAGTTCTAGACAGCGCTATAATTCACCCCTCCACTTT. Residues: CASSSRQRYNSPLHF.

V and J are TRBV29-1 and TRBJ2-2, with a weak D call TRBD2 (6 bases). The CDR3 length is 14 residues. Trimming shortened V by 6 bases and J by 1 base, and 12 bases separated the two germline ends. In germline, CDR1 is SQVTM, CDR2 ANQGSEA. In DNA, the CDR3 is TGCAGCGTAAAACTAGCACTGAACACCGGGGAGCTGTTTTTT. Its protein is CSVKLALNTGELFF.

The chain employs TRBV7-3 and TRBJ1-1; D call uncertain. Germline-derived CDR1 and CDR2 are SGHTA and FQGTGA. The CDR3 covers 14 residues. V lost 2 bases to trimming and J lost 2 bases, with 9 bases between them. The CDR3 DNA reads as TGTGCCAGCAGCTTATGGACGGGTAACACTGAAGCTTTCTTT. This gives the protein CASSLWTGNTEAFF. The full variable domain, in which reference TRBV7-3 and TRBJ1-1 provide the parts outside the CDR3, is GAGVSQTPSNKVTEKGKYVELRCDPISGHTALYWYRQSLGQGPEFLIYFQGTGAADDSGLPNDRFFAVRPEGSVSTLKIQRTERGDSAVYLCASSLWTGNTEAFFGQGTRLTVV.

The chain's CDR3 is CATKARENTEAFF. Here the CDR3 DNA reads TGTGCCACCAAAGCCAGGGAGAACACTGAAGCTTTCTTT. This chain joins TRBV19 and TRBJ1-1; possibly TRBD1 for D (5 bases). Looked up from germline, CDR1 is LNHDA and CDR2 is SQIVND (reference sequence). The CDR3 consists of 13 residues. The V end lost 10 bases, the J end lost 1 base, and 13 bases lay between the germline ends.

This chain joins TRBV30 and TRBJ2-1; D possibly matches TRBD1 or TRBD2 (5 bases each). Trimming took off 4 bases at V and 4 bases at J, with 14 bases between the two ends. The CDR3 runs 14 residues. The germline V gene encodes CDR1 GTSNPN and CDR2 SVGIG (reference sequence). The CDR3 here is CAWKGPGIYNEQFF. The CDR3 DNA sequence: TGTGCCTGGAAGGGACCGGGGATTTACAATGAGCAGTTCTTC.